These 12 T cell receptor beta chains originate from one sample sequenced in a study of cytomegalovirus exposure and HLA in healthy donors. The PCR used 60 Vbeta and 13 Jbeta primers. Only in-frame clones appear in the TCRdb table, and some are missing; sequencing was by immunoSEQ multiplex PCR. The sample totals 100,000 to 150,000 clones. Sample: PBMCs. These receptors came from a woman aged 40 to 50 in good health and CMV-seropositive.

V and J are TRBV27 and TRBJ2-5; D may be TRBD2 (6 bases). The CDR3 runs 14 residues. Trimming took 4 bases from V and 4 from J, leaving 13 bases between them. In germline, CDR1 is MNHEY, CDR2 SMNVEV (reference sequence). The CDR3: CASSSEVGGETQYF. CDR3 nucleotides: TGTGCCAGCAGTTCTGAGGTCGGGGGAGAGACCCAGTACTTC.

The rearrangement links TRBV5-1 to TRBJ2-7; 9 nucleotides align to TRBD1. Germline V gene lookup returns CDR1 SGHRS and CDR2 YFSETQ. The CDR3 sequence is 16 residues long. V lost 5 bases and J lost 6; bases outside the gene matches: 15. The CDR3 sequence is CASRSQDRGSLGEQYF. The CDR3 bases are TGCGCCAGCAGATCCCAAGACAGGGGGAGTTTAGGCGAGCAGTACTTC.

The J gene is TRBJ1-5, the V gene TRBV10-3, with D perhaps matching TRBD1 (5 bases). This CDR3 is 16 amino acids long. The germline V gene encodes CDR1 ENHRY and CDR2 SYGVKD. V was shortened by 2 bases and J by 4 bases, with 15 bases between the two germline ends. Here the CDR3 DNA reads TGTGCCATCAGTGAGGGCCAGGGCGTCGTAAATCAGCCCCAGCATTTT. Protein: CAISEGQGVVNQPQHF.

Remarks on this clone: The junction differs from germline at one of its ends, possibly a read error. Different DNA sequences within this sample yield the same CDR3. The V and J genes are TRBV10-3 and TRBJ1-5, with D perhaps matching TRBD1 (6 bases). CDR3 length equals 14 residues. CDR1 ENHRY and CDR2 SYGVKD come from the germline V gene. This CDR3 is CAISTGISNQPQHF. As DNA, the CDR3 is TGTGCCATCAGTACAGGGATTAGCAATCAGCCACAGCATTTT.

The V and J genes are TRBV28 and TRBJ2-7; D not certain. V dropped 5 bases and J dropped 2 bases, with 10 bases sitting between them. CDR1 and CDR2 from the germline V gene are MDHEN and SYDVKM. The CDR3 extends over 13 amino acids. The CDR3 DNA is TGTGCCAGCAGTCCCCCTTCCCCCTACGAGCAGTACTTC. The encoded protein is CASSPPSPYEQYF.

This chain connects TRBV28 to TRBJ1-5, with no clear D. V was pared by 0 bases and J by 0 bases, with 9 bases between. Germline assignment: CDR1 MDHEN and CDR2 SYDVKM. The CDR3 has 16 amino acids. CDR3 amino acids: CASSLWSPYSNQPQHF. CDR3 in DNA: TGTGCCAGCAGTTTATGGTCTCCTTATAGCAATCAGCCCCAGCATTTT.

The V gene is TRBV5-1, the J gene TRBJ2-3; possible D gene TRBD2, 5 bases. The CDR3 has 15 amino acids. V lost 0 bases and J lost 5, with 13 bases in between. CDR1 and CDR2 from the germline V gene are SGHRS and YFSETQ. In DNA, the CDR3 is TGCGCCAGCAGCTTGGAGCCCCTAGAGGGAGATACGCAGTATTTT. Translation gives CASSLEPLEGDTQYF.

The CDR3 DNA reads TGTGCCAGCAGTGAGCGACAGGGCGGGGTAGAGACCCAGTACTTC. It codes for CASSERQGGVETQYF. The genes are TRBV25-1 and TRBJ2-5; perhaps TRBD1 as D (7 bases). The V end was cut by 3 bases, the J end by 4 bases, with 15 bases between. Germline CDR1 MGHDK, CDR2 SYGVNS. The CDR3 loop spans 15 amino acids.

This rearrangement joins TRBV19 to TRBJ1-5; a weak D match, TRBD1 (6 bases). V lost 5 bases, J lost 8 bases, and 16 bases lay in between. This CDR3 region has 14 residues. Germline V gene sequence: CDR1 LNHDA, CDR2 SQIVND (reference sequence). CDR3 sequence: CASSPVGAGEPQHF. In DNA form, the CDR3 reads TGTGCCAGTAGTCCCGTGGGGGCGGGGGAGCCCCAGCATTTT.

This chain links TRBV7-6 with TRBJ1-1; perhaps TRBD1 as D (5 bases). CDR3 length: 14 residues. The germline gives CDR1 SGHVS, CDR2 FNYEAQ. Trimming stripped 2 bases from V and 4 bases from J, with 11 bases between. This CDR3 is CASSLNQGGTEAFF. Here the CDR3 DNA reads TGTGCCAGCAGCTTAAACCAGGGTGGCACTGAAGCTTTCTTT.

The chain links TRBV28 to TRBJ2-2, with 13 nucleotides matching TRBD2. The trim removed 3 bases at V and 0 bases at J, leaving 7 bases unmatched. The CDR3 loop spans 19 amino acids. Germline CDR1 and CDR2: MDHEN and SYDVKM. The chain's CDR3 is CASSFPGTSGVPNTGELFF. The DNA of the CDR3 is TGTGCCAGCAGTTTCCCGGGGACTAGCGGGGTCCCGAACACCGGGGAGCTGTTTTTT.

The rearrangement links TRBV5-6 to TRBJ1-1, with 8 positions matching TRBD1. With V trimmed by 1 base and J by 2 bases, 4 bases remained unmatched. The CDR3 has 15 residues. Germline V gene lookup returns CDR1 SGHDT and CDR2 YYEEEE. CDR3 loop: CASSLWDRHNTEAFF. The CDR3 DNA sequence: TGTGCCAGCAGCTTGTGGGACAGGCATAACACTGAAGCTTTCTTT.